Reported below is one TCR beta chain. Antigen: not known. CDR3 length: 13 amino acids. V was clipped by 5 bases and J by 8 bases, with 10 bases between them. The germline gives CDR1 PRHDT, CDR2 FYEKMQ (reference sequence). This sample was included in a study of T cell repertoires in cytomegalovirus infection. Study overall: The public TCR beta signatures pointed to both CMV infection and matching HLA type.

A single record per CDR3 protein comes from TCRdb applying MiXCR to the reads. Of some 700,000 distinct CDR3 sequences in the sample, less than 40% are singletons; the top ten hold about 2.8%. Study-level results: HLA-C-restricted CMV clonotypes gave the most frequent clonotype in two of eight donors. Frequencies of public TCR beta families were cumulated, and this identified carriers of CMV plus the relevant HLA.

The sequencing input was PBMCs. The chain has TRBV13 and TRBJ1-6, with D unresolved. The TCR comes from a human donor in good health (CMV status not recorded). Some clones in this sample may be carry-over from other donors' samples. CDR3 residues: CASSPRNDSPLHF. The CDR3 nucleotides read TGTGCCAGCAGCCCCCGAAACGATTCACCCCTCCACTTT.